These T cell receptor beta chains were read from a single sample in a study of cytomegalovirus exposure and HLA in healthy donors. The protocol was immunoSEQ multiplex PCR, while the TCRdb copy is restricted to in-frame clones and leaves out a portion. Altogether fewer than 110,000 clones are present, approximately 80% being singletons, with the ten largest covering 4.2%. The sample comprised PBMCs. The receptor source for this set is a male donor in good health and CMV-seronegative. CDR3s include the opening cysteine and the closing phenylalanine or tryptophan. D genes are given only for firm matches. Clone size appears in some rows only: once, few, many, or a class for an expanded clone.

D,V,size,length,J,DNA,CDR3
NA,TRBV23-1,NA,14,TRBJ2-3,TGCGCCAGCAGTCAATCGATTCCTCCGGAGGCGCAGTATTTT,CASSQSIPPEAQYF
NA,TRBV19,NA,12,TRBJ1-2,TGTGCCAGTACTGACAGGAGCTATGGCTACACCTTC,CASTDRSYGYTF
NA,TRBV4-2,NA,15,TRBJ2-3,TGTGCCAGCAGCCAAGACCTAGCGTACACAGATACGCAGTATTTT,CASSQDLAYTDTQYF
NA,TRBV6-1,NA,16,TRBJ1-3,TGTGCCAGCAGTGAAGTGGCCGATTCCTCTGGAAACACCATATATTTT,CASSEVADSSGNTIYF
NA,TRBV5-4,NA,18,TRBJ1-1,TGTGCCAGCAGCTTGGACGGGGGGGTAGGTAAATCGAACACTGAAGCTTTCTTT,CASSLDGGVGKSNTEAFF
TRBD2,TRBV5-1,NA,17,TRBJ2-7,TGCGCCAGCAGCGTCGCGGCTAGCGGGGCGTTTACCTACGAGCAGTACTTC,CASSVAASGAFTYEQYF
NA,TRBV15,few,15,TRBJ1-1,TGTGCCACCAGCAGAGATCGGGGGGGGAGTACTGAAGCTTTCTTT,CATSRDRGGSTEAFF
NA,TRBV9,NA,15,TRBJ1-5,TGTGCCAGCAGCGTAGAAGGGGTTAGCAATCAGCCCCAGCATTTT,CASSVEGVSNQPQHF
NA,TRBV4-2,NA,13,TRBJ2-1,TGTGCCAGCAGCCACCCCGACGGGGGTGAGCAGTTCTTC,CASSHPDGGEQFF
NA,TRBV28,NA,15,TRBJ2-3,TGTGCCAGCAAAGCGGGGACAACTAGCACAGATACGCAGTATTTT,CASKAGTTSTDTQYF
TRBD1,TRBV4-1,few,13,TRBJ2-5,TGCGCCAGCAGCTTGGGACAGCAAGAGACCCAGTACTTC,CASSLGQQETQYF
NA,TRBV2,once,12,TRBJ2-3,TGTGCCAGCACACACCGCACAGATACGCAGTATTTT,CASTHRTDTQYF
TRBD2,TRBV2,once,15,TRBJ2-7,TGTGCCAGCAATGATCTTAGCGGGGGTGGCGTTGAGCAGTACTTC,CASNDLSGGGVEQYF
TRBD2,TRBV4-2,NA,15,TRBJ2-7,TGTGCCAGCAGCCAATCACTAGCGGGAGTCTCCGAGCAGTACTTC,CASSQSLAGVSEQYF
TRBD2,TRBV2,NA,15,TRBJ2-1,TGTGCCAGCAGGAATCCGGGACTAGCTGGCTATGAGCAGTTCTTC,CASRNPGLAGYEQFF
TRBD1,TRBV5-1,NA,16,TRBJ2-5,TGCGCCAGCAGATCCTCCGGGACAGAATTTCAAGAGACCCAGTACTTC,CASRSSGTEFQETQYF
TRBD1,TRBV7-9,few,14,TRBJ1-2,TGTGCCAGCAGCCTCAGGACAGGAGGGGATGGCTACACCTTC,CASSLRTGGDGYTF
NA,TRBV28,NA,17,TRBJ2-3,TGTGCCAGCAGTTTATGGGCCGGGCCACAGGGAGCAGATACGCAGTATTTT,CASSLWAGPQGADTQYF
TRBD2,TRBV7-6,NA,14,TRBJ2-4,TGTGCCAGCAGTAGTCTAGCGGGAGAGAACATTCAGTACTTC,CASSSLAGENIQYF
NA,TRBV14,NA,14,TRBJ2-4,TGTGCCAGCAGCGAGAGAGTAGCCAAAAACATTCAGTACTTC,CASSERVAKNIQYF
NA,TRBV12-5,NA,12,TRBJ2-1,TGTGCTAGTGGACAAGATCACAATGAGCAGTTCTTC,CASGQDHNEQFF
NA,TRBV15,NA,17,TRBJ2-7,TGTGCCACCAGCCCCACGGCCCGGACGGCAGGGACAAACGAGCAGTACTTC,CATSPTARTAGTNEQYF
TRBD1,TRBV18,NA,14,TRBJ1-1,TGTGCCAGCTCTCAGGGGGCTGGGAACACTGAAGCTTTCTTT,CASSQGAGNTEAFF
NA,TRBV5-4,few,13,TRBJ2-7,TGTGCCAGCAGCTTCCCGGGAGCTTACGAGCAGTACTTC,CASSFPGAYEQYF
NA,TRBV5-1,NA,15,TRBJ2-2,TGCGCCAGCAGCCCGGAGGGACTTTACACCGGGGAGCTGTTTTTT,CASSPEGLYTGELFF
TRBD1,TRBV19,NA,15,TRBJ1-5,TGTGCCAGTAGTATAGTTTTCAGGGGGGATCAGCCCCAGCATTTT,CASSIVFRGDQPQHF
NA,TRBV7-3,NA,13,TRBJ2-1,TGTGCCAGCAGCCCTAGGACGGGATATGAGCAGTTCTTC,CASSPRTGYEQFF
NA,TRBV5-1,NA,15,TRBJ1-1,TGCGCCAGCAGCTTGGAGGCGGGGGCGAGGACTGAAGCTTTCTTT,CASSLEAGARTEAFF
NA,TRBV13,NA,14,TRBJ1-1,TGTGCCAGCAGAACAGGGTTGAAGAACACTGAAGCTTTCTTT,CASRTGLKNTEAFF
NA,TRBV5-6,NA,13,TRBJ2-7,TGTGCCAGCAGCTTGGGGCAGTACTACGAGCAGTACTTC,CASSLGQYYEQYF
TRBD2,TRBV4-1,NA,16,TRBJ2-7,TGCGCCAGCAGCCGAGCCCCAGGACTAGCGCTTGACGAGCAGTACTTC,CASSRAPGLALDEQYF
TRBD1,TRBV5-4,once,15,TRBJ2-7,TGTGCCAGCAGAAACGGACAGGGCGGCTCCTACGAGCAGTACTTC,CASRNGQGGSYEQYF
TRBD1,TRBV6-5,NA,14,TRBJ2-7,TGTGCCAGCAGCCGGGGGGACAGGGGGTACGAGCAGTACTTC,CASSRGDRGYEQYF
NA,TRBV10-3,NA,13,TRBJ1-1,TGTGCCATCAAGACACTCATGAACACTGAAGCTTTCTTT,CAIKTLMNTEAFF
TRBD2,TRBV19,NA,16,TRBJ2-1,TGTGCCAGTAGTGCTACCGGGACTAGCGGGAGTCATGAGCAGTTCTTC,CASSATGTSGSHEQFF
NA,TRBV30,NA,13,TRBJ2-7,TGTGCCTGGGGGGTAGGAGGGAGTTACGAGCAGTACTTC,CAWGVGGSYEQYF
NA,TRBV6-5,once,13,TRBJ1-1,TGTGCCAGCAGTTACCGAGATAGCTCTGAAGCTTTCTTT,CASSYRDSSEAFF
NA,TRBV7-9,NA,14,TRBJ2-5,TGTGCCAGCAGCCCTTTTAGGAGCCAAGAGACCCAGTACTTC,CASSPFRSQETQYF
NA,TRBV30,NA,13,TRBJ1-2,TGTGCCTGGAGGACTGAAGCTAACTATGGCTACACCTTC,CAWRTEANYGYTF
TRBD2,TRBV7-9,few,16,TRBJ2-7,TGTGCCAGCAGCCCGGGGACTAGCGGGAGGGAGTACGAGCAGTACTTC,CASSPGTSGREYEQYF
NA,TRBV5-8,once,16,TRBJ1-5,TGTGCCAGCAGCCTCTGGGGGCAGGGGCACAATCAGCCCCAGCATTTT,CASSLWGQGHNQPQHF
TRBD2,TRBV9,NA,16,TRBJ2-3,TGTGCCAGCAGCGTAGCCGGCGGGAGGGCTTCAGATACGCAGTATTTT,CASSVAGGRASDTQYF
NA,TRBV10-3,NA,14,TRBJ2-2,TGTGCCACCAGCACGGGGGCGAACACCGGGGAGCTGTTTTTT,CATSTGANTGELFF
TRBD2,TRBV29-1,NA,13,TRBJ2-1,TGCAGCGCAGCGGGAAGCTCCTACAATGAGCAGTTCTTC,CSAAGSSYNEQFF
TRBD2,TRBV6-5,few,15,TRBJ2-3,TGTGCCAGCAGTTACGACGGGAGGGCCGGAGATACGCAGTATTTT,CASSYDGRAGDTQYF
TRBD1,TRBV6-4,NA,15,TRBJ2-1,TGTGCCAGCAGTGCGCCGGGACAGGGGTACAATGAGCAGTTCTTC,CASSAPGQGYNEQFF
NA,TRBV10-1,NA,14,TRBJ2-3,TGCGCCAGCCAGGAGGACCCCAGGGGTGATACGCAGTATTTT,CASQEDPRGDTQYF
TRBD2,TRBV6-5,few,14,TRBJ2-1,TGTGCCAGCAGTTCGGGACTAGCGGGAGTTGAGCAGTTCTTC,CASSSGLAGVEQFF
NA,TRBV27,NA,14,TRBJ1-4,TGTGCCAGCAGTTTACGAGGGACTAATGAAAAACTGTTTTTT,CASSLRGTNEKLFF
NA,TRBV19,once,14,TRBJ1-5,TGTGCCAGTAGCGACAGGCCTCTTCACGGGCCCCAGCATTTT,CASSDRPLHGPQHF
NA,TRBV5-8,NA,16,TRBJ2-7,TGTGCCAGCAGCAGGAAGGGGGACGGATTGACTTACGAGCAGTACTTC,CASSRKGDGLTYEQYF
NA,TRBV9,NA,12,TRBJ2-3,TGTGCCAGCAGCCCCTTCTCAGATACGCAGTATTTT,CASSPFSDTQYF
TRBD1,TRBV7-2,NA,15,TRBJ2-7,TGTGCCAGCAGCTTATCCGGGACAGGGGTGCACGAGCAGTACTTC,CASSLSGTGVHEQYF
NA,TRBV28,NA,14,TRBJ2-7,TGTGCCAGCAGTCCGAAAAGACACCTCTACGAGCAGTACTTC,CASSPKRHLYEQYF
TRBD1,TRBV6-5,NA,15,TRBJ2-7,TGTGCCAGCACTCCGGGTGGGACAGGGATCTACGAGCAGTACTTC,CASTPGGTGIYEQYF
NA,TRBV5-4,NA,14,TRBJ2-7,TGTGCCAGCAGCTTGCAAATGGCTGTGGCCGAGCAGTACTTC,CASSLQMAVAEQYF
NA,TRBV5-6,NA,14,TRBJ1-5,TGTGCCAGCAGCTTTTACCAGGGCAATCAGCCCCAGCATTTT,CASSFYQGNQPQHF
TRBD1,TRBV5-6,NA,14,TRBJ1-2,TGTGCCAGCAGCTTGGGACAGGGGGCAGGCGGCTACACCTTC,CASSLGQGAGGYTF